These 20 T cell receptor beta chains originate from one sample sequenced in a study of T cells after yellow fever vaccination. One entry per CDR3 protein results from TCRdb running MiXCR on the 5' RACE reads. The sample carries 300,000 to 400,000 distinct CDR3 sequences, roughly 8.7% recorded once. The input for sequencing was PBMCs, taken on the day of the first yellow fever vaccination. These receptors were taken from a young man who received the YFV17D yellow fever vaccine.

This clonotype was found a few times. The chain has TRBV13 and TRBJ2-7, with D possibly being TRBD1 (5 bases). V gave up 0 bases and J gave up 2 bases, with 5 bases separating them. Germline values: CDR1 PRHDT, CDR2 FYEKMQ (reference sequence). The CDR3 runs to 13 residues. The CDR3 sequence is CASSLGRAYEQYV. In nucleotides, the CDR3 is TGTGCCAGCAGCTTAGGCAGGGCCTACGAGCAGTACGTC.

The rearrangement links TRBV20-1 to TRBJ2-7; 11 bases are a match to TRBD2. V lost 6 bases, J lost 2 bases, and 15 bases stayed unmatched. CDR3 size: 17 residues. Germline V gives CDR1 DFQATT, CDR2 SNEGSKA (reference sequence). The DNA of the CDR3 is TGCAGTGCCCTACCGGCTAGCGGGGGGACCCGCACCTACGAGCAGTACGTC. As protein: CSALPASGGTRTYEQYV.

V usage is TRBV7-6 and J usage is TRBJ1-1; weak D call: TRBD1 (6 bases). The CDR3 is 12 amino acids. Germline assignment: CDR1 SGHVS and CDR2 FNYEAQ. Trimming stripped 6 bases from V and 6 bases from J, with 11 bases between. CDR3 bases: TGTGCCAGCAGACTAGGGGGGTCTGAAGCTTTCTTT. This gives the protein CASRLGGSEAFF.

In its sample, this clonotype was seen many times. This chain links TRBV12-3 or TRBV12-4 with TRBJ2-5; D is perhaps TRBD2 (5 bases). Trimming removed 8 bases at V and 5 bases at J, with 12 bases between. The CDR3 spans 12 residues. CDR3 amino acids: CASRRESETQYF. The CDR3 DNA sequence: TGTGCCAGCCGAAGGGAGTCGGAGACCCAGTACTTC.

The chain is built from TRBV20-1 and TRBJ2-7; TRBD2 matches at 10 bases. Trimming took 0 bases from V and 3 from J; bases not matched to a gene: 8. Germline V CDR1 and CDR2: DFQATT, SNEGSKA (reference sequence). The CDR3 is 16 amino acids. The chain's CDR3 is CSARDLSGGAFYEQYF. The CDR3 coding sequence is TGCAGTGCTAGAGATCTAAGCGGGGGGGCCTTCTACGAGCAGTACTTC.

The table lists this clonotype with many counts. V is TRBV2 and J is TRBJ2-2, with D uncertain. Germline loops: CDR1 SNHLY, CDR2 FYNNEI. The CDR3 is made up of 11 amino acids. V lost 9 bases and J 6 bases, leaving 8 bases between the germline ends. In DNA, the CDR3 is TGTGCCAGTTACTTCTCCGGGGAGCTGTTTTTT. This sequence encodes CASYFSGELFF.

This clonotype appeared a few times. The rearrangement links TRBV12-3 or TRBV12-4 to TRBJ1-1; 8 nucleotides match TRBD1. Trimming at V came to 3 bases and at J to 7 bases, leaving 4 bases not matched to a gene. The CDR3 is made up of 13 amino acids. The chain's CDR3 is CASSFTGGGEAFF. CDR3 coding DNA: TGTGCCAGCAGTTTCACAGGGGGAGGTGAAGCTTTCTTT.

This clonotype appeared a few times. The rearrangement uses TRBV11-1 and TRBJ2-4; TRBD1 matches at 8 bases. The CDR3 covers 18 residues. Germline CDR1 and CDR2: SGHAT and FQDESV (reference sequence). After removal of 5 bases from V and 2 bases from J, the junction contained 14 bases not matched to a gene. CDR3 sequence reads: CASSRQSRQGITKNIQYF. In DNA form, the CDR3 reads TGTGCCAGCAGCCGACAGAGCCGACAGGGGATAACCAAAAACATTCAGTACTTC.

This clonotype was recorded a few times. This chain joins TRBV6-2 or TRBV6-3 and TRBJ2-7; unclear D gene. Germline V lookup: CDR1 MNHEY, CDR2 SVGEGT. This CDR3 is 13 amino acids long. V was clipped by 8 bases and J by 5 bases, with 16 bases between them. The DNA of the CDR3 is TGTGCCAGCTGCAGGTTGGGCCTCCACGAGCAGTACTTC. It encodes CASCRLGLHEQYF.

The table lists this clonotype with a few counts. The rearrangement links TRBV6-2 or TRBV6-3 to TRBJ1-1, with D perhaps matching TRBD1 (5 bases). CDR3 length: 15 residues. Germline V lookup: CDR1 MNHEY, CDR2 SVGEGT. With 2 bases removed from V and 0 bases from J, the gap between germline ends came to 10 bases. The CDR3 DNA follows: TGTGCCAGCAGTTACCCCGACAGTATGAACACTGAAGCTTTCTTT. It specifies CASSYPDSMNTEAFF.

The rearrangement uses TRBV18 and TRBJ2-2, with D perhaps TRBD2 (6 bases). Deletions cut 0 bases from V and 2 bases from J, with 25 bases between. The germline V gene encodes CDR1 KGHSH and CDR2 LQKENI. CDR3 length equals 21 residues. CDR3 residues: CASSPPWRGDIWWINTGELFF. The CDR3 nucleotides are TGTGCCAGCTCACCACCTTGGCGGGGAGACATTTGGTGGATTAACACCGGGGAGCTGTTTTTT.

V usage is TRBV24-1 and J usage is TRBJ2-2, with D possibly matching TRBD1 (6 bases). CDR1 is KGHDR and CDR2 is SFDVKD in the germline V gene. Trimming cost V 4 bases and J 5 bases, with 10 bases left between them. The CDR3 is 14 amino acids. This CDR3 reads CATSDIQGTGELFF. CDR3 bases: TGTGCCACCAGTGACATACAGGGTACCGGGGAGCTGTTTTTT.

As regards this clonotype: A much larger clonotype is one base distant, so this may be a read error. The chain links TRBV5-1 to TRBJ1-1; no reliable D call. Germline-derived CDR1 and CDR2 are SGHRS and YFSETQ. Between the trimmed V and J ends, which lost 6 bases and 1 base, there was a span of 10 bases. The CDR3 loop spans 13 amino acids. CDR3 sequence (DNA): TGCGCCAGCACTCAGAGGGAGAACACTGAAGCTTTCTTT. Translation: CASTQRENTEAFF.

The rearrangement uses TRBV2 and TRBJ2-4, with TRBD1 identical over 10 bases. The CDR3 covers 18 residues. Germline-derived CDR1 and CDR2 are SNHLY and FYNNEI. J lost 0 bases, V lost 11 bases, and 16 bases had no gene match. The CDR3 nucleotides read TGTGCCTTCAGTCCTCCCCGTCGGACAGGGGGAGCCAAAAACATTCAGTACTTC. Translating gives CAFSPPRRTGGAKNIQYF.

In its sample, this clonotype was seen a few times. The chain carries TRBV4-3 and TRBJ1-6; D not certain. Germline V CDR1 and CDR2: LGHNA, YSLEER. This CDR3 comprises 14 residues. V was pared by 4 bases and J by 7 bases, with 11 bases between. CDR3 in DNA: TGCGCCAGCAGCCGAAATAGGGAGAATTCACCCCTCCACTTT. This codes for CASSRNRENSPLHF.

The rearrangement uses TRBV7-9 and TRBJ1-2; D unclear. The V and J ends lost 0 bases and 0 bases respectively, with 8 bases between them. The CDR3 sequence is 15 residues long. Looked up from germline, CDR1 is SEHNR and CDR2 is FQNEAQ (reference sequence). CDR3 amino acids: CASSLANGANYGYTF. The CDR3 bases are TGTGCCAGCAGCTTAGCGAACGGCGCTAACTATGGCTACACCTTC. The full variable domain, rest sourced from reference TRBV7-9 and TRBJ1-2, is DTGVSQNPRHKITKRGQNVTFRCDPISEHNRLYWYRQTLGQGPEFLTYFQNEAQLEKSRLLSDRFSAERPKGSFSTLEIQRTEQGDSAMYLCASSLANGANYGYTFGSGTRLTVV.

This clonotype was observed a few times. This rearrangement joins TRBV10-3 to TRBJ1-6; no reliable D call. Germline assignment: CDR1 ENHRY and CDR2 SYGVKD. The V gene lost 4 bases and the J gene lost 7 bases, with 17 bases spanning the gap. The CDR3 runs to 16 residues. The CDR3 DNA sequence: TGTGCCATCAGTGGTGGATCTGGTATTGGAAATTCACCCCTCCACTTT. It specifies CAISGGSGIGNSPLHF.

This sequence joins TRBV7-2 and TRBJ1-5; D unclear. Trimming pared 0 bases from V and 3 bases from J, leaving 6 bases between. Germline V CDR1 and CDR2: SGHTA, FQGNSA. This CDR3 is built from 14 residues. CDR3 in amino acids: CASSLAVNNQPQHF. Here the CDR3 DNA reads TGTGCCAGCAGCTTAGCGGTCAACAATCAGCCCCAGCATTTT.

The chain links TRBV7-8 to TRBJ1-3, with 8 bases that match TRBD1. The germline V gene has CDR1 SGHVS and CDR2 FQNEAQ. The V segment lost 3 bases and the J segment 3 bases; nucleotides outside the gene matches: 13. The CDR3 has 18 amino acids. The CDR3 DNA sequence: TGTGCCAGCAGCTTCGACGGACAGGGAGGACAGGATGGAAACACCATATATTTT. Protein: CASSFDGQGGQDGNTIYF.

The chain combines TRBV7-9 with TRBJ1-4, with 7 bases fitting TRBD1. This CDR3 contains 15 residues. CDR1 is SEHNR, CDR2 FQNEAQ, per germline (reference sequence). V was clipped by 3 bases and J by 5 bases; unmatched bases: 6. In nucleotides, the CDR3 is TGTGCCAGCAGCTTCCCCCTGGACAGGAATGAAAAACTGTTTTTT. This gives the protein CASSFPLDRNEKLFF.